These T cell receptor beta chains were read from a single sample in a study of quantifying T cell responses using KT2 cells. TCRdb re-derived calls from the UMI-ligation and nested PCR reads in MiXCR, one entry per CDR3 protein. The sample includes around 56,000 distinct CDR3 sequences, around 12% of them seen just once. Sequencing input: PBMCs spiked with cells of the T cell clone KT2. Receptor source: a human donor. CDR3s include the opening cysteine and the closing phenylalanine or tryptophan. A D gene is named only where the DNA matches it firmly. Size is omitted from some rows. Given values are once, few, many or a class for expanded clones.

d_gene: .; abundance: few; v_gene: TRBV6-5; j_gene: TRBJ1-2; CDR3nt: TGTGCCAGCAAAAACGGCTACAGACATGGAGGCTACACCTTC; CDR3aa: CASKNGYRHGGYTF
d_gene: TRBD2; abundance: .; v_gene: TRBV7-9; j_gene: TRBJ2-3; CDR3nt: TGTGCCAGCAGCTTAGTACTAGCGGCTCGCACAGATACGCAGTATTTT; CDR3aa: CASSLVLAARTDTQYF
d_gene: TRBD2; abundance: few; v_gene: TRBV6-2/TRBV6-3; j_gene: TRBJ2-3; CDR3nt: TGTGCCAGCAGTTACGGACTAGCGGGAATCACAGATACGCAGTATTTT; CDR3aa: CASSYGLAGITDTQYF
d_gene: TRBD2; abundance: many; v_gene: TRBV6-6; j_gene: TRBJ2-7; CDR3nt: TGTGCCAGCACGCGGGGACTAGCGGGGGGCAGCTCCTACGAGCAGTACTTC; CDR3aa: CASTRGLAGGSSYEQYF
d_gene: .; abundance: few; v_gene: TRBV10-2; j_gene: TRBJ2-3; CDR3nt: TGCGCCAGCATATCCAGGGCACTCACAGATACGCAGTATTTT; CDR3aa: CASISRALTDTQYF
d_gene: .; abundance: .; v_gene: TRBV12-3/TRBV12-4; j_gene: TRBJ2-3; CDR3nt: TGTGCCAGCATCCCGGAGGGGGGCCGCACAGATACGCAGTATTTT; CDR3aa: CASIPEGGRTDTQYF
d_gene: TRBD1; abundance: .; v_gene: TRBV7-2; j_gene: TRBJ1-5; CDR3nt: TGTGCCAGCAGCCTACAGGGGGCAAATCAGCCCCAGCATTTT; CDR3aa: CASSLQGANQPQHF
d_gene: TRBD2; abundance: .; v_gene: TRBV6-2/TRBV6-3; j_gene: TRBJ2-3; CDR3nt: TGTGCCAGCAGCCCGCTAGCGGTAAACACAGATACGCAGTATTTT; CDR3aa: CASSPLAVNTDTQYF
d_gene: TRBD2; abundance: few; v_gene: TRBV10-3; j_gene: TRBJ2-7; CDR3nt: TGTGCCATCAGAGAGGGACTAGCGGGAGTGTTCCACGAGCAGTACTTC; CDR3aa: CAIREGLAGVFHEQYF
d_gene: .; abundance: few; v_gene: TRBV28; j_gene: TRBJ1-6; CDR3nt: TGTGCCAGCAGTTTCGGGGAGGCCCCAGAAAATTCACCCCTCCACTTT; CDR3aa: CASSFGEAPENSPLHF
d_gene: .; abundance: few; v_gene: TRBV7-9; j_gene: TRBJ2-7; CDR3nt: TGTGCCAGCAGCCCTAGAGCCAGCTACGAGCAGTACTTC; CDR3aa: CASSPRASYEQYF
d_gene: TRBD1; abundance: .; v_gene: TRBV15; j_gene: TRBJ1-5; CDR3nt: TGTGCCACCAGAGGGGGCAGGACAAATAGCAATCAGCCCCAGCATTTT; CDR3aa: CATRGGRTNSNQPQHF
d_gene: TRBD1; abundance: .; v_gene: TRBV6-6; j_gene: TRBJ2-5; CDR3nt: TGTGCCAGCAGCCTCCAGAGCGACAGGGGCGGGCAAGAGACCCAGTACTTC; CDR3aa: CASSLQSDRGGQETQYF
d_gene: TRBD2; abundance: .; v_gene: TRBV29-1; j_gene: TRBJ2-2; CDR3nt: TGCAGCGTTGAGGGGGGGACGAGGAACACCGGGGAGCTGTTTTTT; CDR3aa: CSVEGGTRNTGELFF
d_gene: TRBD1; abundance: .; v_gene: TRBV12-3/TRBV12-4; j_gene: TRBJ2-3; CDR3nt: TGTGCCAGCAGCCCCGGGACAGAGGAGTTGTCGCAGTATTTT; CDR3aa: CASSPGTEELSQYF
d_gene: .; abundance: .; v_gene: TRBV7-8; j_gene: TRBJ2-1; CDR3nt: TGTGCCAGCAGCTTATTACGGGAGAGCAATGAGCAGTTCTTC; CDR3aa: CASSLLRESNEQFF
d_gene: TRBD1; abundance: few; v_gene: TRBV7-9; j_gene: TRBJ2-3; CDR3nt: TGTGCCAGCAGCTATCGATTAGGGACAGGGGGTGGAGATACGCAGTATTTT; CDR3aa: CASSYRLGTGGGDTQYF
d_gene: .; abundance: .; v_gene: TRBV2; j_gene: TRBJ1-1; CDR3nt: TGTGCCAGCCACCTTACAGTGAACACTGAAGCTTTCTTT; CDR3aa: CASHLTVNTEAFF
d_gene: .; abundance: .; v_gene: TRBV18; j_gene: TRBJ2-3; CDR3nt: TGTGCCAGCTCACCGCCCTCCGGCCGCGGTATAAGAGATACGCAGTATTTT; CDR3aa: CASSPPSGRGIRDTQYF
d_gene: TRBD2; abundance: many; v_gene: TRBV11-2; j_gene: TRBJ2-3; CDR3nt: TGTGCCAGCAGCTCCGCACTAGCGGGGGTGCAGTATTTT; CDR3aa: CASSSALAGVQYF
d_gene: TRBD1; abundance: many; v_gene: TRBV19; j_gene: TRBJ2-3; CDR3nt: TGTGCCAGTAGTATGGGGACAGCCAGATCACGGGAGTATTTT; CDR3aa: CASSMGTARSREYF
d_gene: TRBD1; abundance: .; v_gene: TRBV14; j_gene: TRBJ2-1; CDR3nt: TGTGCCAGCAGCCAAGATGGGACAGAAAACAATGAGCAGTTCTTC; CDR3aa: CASSQDGTENNEQFF
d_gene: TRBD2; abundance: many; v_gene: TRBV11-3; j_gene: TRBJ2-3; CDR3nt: TGTGCCAGCAGATCTAGCGGGAGGGCCCGAGATACGCAGTATTTT; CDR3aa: CASRSSGRARDTQYF
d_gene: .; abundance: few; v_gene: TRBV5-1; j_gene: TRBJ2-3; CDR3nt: TGCGCCAGCAGCTTGGCCTTATCTACTAGCACAGATACGCAGTATTTT; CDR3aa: CASSLALSTSTDTQYF
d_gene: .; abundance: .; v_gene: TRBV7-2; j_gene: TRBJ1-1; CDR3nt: TGTGCCAGCAGCCCGATGATGAACACTGAAGCTTTCTTT; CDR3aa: CASSPMMNTEAFF